This TCR beta chain was recorded in a study of T cell changes during pregnancy in multiple sclerosis. Measured with immunoSEQ multiplex PCR; TCRdb has only the in-frame clones, and not every one. Of more than 80,000 clones in the sample, 91% are singletons; the top ten hold approximately 3.3%. After removal of 0 bases from V and 2 bases from J, the junction contained 5 bases not matched to a gene. The CDR3 loop spans 16 amino acids. Germline CDR1 reads SGDLS; CDR2 reads YYNGEE. The sequence derives from a female donor in good health, serving as a control in a pregnancy study. Some clones in this sample may be carry-over from other donors' samples. The chain recombines TRBV9 with TRBJ2-3, with TRBD2 matching over 8 bases. The sample consisted of PBMCs, taken in the first trimester of pregnancy. The CDR3 reads CASSVGIAGFTDTQYF. CDR3 in DNA: TGTGCCAGCAGCGTAGGGATAGCGGGATTCACAGATACGCAGTATTTT. The full variable domain, its missing parts supplied by reference TRBV9 and TRBJ2-3, is DSGVTQTPKHLITATGQRVTLRCSPRSGDLSVYWYQQSLDQGLQFLIQYYNGEERAKGNILERFSAQQFPDLHSELNLSSLELGDSALYFCASSVGIAGFTDTQYFGPGTRLTVL.